The subject of this entry is one T cell receptor (beta chain). Profiled with immunoSEQ multiplex PCR; TCRdb holds only in-frame clones, not every one. Here the sample spans about 150,000 clones, around 87% being singletons. The data were taken from a study of blood T cell repertoires in COVID-19. Trimming took 3 bases from V and 6 from J, leaving 9 bases between them. This CDR3 region has 12 residues. In germline, CDR1 is ENHRY, CDR2 SYGVKD. Enrolled through a virtual design, the participants were between 18 and 89 years of age and came from some 26 US areas. Participant-reported clinical history was the basis for cohort assignment.

This chain links TRBV10-3 with TRBJ2-7; perhaps TRBD1 as D (6 bases). This clonotype was sampled from a woman between 45 and 65 years old who had recovered from COVID-19. Sequences were obtained from PBMCs or T cells enriched from blood (not recorded which). The CDR3, as DNA: TGTGCCATCAGTGACAGGGGCGGCGAGCAGTACTTC. It specifies CAISDRGGEQYF.